These 31 T cell receptor beta chains were sequenced from one sample in a study of tumor-infiltrating lymphocytes in localized non-small cell lung cancer. Sequenced by immunoSEQ multiplex PCR; TCRdb stores in-frame clones only, minus some. The profile covers 6,000 to 8,000 clones, with roughly 71% appearing a single time and approximately 14% taken by the ten largest. Material for sequencing was lung tumor tissue. The receptor source for this set is a human donor with non-small cell lung cancer.

This clone showed up just once. The chain carries TRBV7-6 and TRBJ2-3; a possible D gene is TRBD2 (7 bases). V lost 3 bases to trimming and J lost 2 bases, with 15 bases between them. The CDR3 is made up of 16 amino acids. Looked up from germline, CDR1 is SGHVS and CDR2 is FNYEAQ. This CDR3 is CASSLGASGFTDTQYF. The CDR3 region has the DNA TGTGCCAGCAGCTTGGGGGCTAGCGGATTCACAGATACGCAGTATTTT.

By its share, this clone is medium-sized. The CDR3 protein is CATSIRGRTDSEAFF. In DNA, the CDR3 is TGTGCCACCAGCATCCGAGGGAGGACTGATTCGGAAGCTTTCTTT. The chain combines TRBV15 with TRBJ1-1; D gene uncertain. The germline V and J ends were trimmed by 4 bases and 8 bases, with 20 bases remaining between them. The CDR3 spans 15 residues. Germline values: CDR1 LNHNV, CDR2 YYDKDF (reference sequence).

V usage is TRBV7-2 and J usage is TRBJ1-3; D gene unclear. Germline assignment: CDR1 SGHTA and CDR2 FQGNSA. Trimming stripped 5 bases from V and 0 bases from J, with 14 bases between. The CDR3 spans 16 residues. The DNA of the CDR3 is TGTGCCAGCAGCCAAGTCCCACCCGGCTCTGGAAACACCATATATTTT. Its protein product is CASSQVPPGSGNTIYF.

The chain employs TRBV11-1 and TRBJ1-3; D call uncertain. The germline CDR1 and CDR2 sequences are SGHAT and FQDESV (reference sequence). V was trimmed by 6 bases and J by 3 bases, leaving 15 bases between them. The length of the CDR3 is 15 residues. CDR3 sequence (DNA): TGTGCCAGCAGGCCTGGTAGGGAAGTTGGAAACACCATATATTTT. It yields the protein CASRPGREVGNTIYF.

The chain has TRBV5-6 and TRBJ2-7; 7 bases are a match to TRBD1. The V gene end was trimmed by 4 bases and the J gene end by 4 bases; junction bases not matched to a gene: 8. The CDR3 sequence is 14 residues long. Germline V lookup: CDR1 SGHDT, CDR2 YYEEEE. This CDR3 reads CASSRRQGGYEQYF. For the CDR3, the DNA is TGTGCCAGCAGCAGACGACAGGGTGGGTACGAGCAGTACTTC.

V and J are TRBV28 and TRBJ1-2, with no clear D. The V gene's germline CDR1 is MDHEN and CDR2 SYDVKM. The CDR3 has 10 residues. In DNA, the CDR3 is TGTGCGTCCAGGTCCTATGGCTACACCTTC. Translating it yields CASRSYGYTF.

This chain joins TRBV7-2 and TRBJ1-6; D gene ambiguous. The CDR3 loop spans 14 amino acids. V lost 5 bases to trimming and J lost 6 bases, with 11 bases between them. Germline V lookup: CDR1 SGHTA, CDR2 FQGNSA. CDR3 bases: TGTGCCAGCAGCCCCGACCCATTTAATTCACCCCTCCACTTT. Translation gives CASSPDPFNSPLHF.

About this clone: Distinct nucleotide sequences in the sample also encode this CDR3. The chain couples TRBV6-5 to TRBJ1-1, with a tentative D call TRBD1 (5 bases). CDR1 and CDR2 (germline): MNHEY, SVGAGI. V lost 3 bases, J lost 5 bases, and 10 bases lay in between. The CDR3 contains 13 residues. The chain's CDR3 is CASSYSGGTEAFF. CDR3 DNA: TGTGCCAGCAGTTATTCGGGGGGGACTGAAGCTTTCTTT.

This clone occurred once. V gene TRBV7-8 combines with J gene TRBJ1-6; no firm D call. CDR1 SGHVS and CDR2 FQNEAQ come from the germline V gene. This CDR3 is built from 12 residues. With 5 bases removed from V and 9 bases from J, the gap between germline ends came to 8 bases. The CDR3 coding sequence is TGTGCCAGCAGCCCCTGGGGTTCACCCCTCCACTTT. It is translated as CASSPWGSPLHF.

The CDR3 region has the DNA TGTGCCAGTAGTATATTATTGGGGTACGAGCAGTACTTC. Protein: CASSILLGYEQYF. V and J are TRBV19 and TRBJ2-7; D ambiguous. The V gene lost 2 bases and the J gene lost 4 bases, with 9 bases spanning the gap. Looked up from germline, CDR1 is LNHDA and CDR2 is SQIVND (reference sequence). The CDR3 totals 13 residues.

The V call is TRBV28, the J call TRBJ2-4; no clear D. V was cut by 1 base and J by 0 bases, with 7 bases left in between. Germline assignment: CDR1 MDHEN and CDR2 SYDVKM. CDR3 size: 15 residues. The CDR3 is CASSLSTLAKNIQYF. In DNA form, the CDR3 reads TGTGCCAGCAGTTTATCAACGCTAGCCAAAAACATTCAGTACTTC. The variable domain in full, with the rest retrieved from reference TRBV28 and TRBJ2-4, is DVKVTQSSRYLVKRTGEKVFLECVQDMDHENMFWYRQDPGLGLRLIYFSYDVKMKEKGDIPEGYSVSREKKERFSLILESASTNQTSMYLCASSLSTLAKNIQYFGAGTRLSVL.

The V gene is TRBV5-6, the J gene TRBJ2-1, with 11 positions matching TRBD1. Germline lookup yields CDR1 SGHDT and CDR2 YYEEEE. Trimming cost V 3 bases and J 2 bases; bases outside gene matches: 13. This CDR3 spans 19 amino acids. The CDR3 coding sequence is TGTGCCAGCAGCTCGAGCCGGGACAGGGGGATTTGGCCCTACAATGAGCAGTTCTTC. It encodes CASSSSRDRGIWPYNEQFF. Drawing the rest from reference TRBV5-6 and TRBJ2-1, the complete variable domain is DAGVTQSPTHLIKTRGQQVTLRCSPKSGHDTVSWYQQALGQGPQFIFQYYEEEERQRGNFPDRFSGHQFPNYSSELNVNALLLGDSALYLCASSSSRDRGIWPYNEQFFGPGTRLTVL.

The gene calls are TRBV27 and TRBJ1-6, with unresolved D. Trimming shortened V by 5 bases and J by 7 bases, and 6 bases separated the two germline ends. The CDR3 spans 12 residues. Germline CDR1 is MNHEY and CDR2 is SMNVEV (reference sequence). Here the CDR3 DNA reads TGTGCCAGCAGTCCCAGGAATTCACCCCTCCACTTT. Amino acids: CASSPRNSPLHF.

CDR3 sequence: CASSLVSRGFYEQYV. In nucleotides, the CDR3 is TGTGCCAGCAGCTTAGTGAGCAGGGGGTTCTACGAGCAGTACGTC. The V gene is TRBV7-8, the J gene TRBJ2-7; 7 bases are shared with TRBD1. The ends lost 1 base at V and 3 bases at J; junction bases unmatched: 6. This CDR3 contains 15 residues. CDR1 is SGHVS, CDR2 FQNEAQ, per germline.

The rearrangement uses TRBV7-9 and TRBJ2-3; D is undetermined. V dropped 3 bases and J dropped 4 bases, with 11 bases sitting between them. Germline V gives CDR1 SEHNR, CDR2 FQNEAQ (reference sequence). The CDR3 sequence is 14 residues long. For the CDR3, the DNA is TGTGCCAGCAGCTTCGGCTACGGCCCAGATACGCAGTATTTT. Translating gives CASSFGYGPDTQYF.

This clone has just a few counts. The gene calls are TRBV7-9 and TRBJ1-2; D possibly corresponds to TRBD1 (5 bases). CDR1 and CDR2 from the germline V gene are SEHNR and FQNEAQ (reference sequence). V dropped 0 bases and J dropped 4 bases, with 9 bases sitting between them. This CDR3 contains 14 residues. CDR3 nucleotides: TGTGCCAGCAGCTTAGCGGCCCAGGGCTATGGCTACACCTTC. Translated: CASSLAAQGYGYTF. The full variable domain, its missing parts supplied by reference TRBV7-9 and TRBJ1-2, is DTGVSQNPRHKITKRGQNVTFRCDPISEHNRLYWYRQTLGQGPEFLTYFQNEAQLEKSRLLSDRFSAERPKGSFSTLEIQRTEQGDSAMYLCASSLAAQGYGYTFGSGTRLTVV.

The chain is built from TRBV5-4 and TRBJ1-2, with D tentatively TRBD1 (5 bases). Trimming removed 3 bases from V and 6 bases from J, with 21 bases in between. The CDR3 totals 16 residues. Germline CDR1 SGHNT, CDR2 YYREEE (reference sequence). The CDR3 region is CASSSPDLGLKNGYTF. The DNA of the CDR3 is TGTGCCAGCAGCTCACCTGACCTGGGGCTGAAAAATGGCTACACCTTC.

This sequence joins TRBV2 and TRBJ2-7; the D is unclear. Germline values: CDR1 SNHLY, CDR2 FYNNEI. V lost 8 bases and J lost 0, with 14 bases in between. This CDR3 has 14 residues. CDR3 region: CASCPRPNSYEQYF. The CDR3 DNA reads TGTGCCAGCTGTCCCCGACCAAACTCCTACGAGCAGTACTTC. Together with reference TRBV2 and TRBJ2-7, the CDR3 gives the full variable domain: EPEVTQTPSHQVTQMGQEVILRCVPISNHLYFYWYRQILGQKVEFLVSFYNNEISEKSEIFDDQFSVERPDGSNFTLKIRSTKLEDSAMYFCASCPRPNSYEQYFGPGTRLTVT.

The chain links TRBV11-2 to TRBJ2-2; a possible D gene is TRBD1 (5 bases). The germline gives CDR1 SGHAT, CDR2 FQNNGV. The CDR3 loop spans 15 amino acids. The V gene lost 10 bases and the J gene lost 1 base, with 16 bases spanning the gap. The CDR3 sequence is CAITSSGKNTGELFF. The CDR3 nucleotides are TGTGCCATCACTTCATCAGGGAAGAACACCGGGGAGCTGTTTTTT.

The chain uses TRBV6-5 and TRBJ1-1, with a tentative D call TRBD1 (5 bases). This CDR3 has 14 residues. V was clipped by 0 bases and J by 5 bases, with 10 bases between them. Germline V gene data show CDR1 as MNHEY and CDR2 as SVGAGI. The CDR3 here is CASSYSGGRTEAFF. The CDR3, as DNA: TGTGCCAGCAGTTACTCTGGGGGTCGGACTGAAGCTTTCTTT.

This chain connects TRBV5-1 to TRBJ1-1, with a weak D call TRBD1 (6 bases). V was shortened by 4 bases and J by 0 bases, with 16 bases between the two germline ends. The CDR3 contains 16 residues. Germline assignment: CDR1 SGHRS and CDR2 YFSETQ. The CDR3 protein is CASSLSIGQLNTEAFF. DNA of the CDR3: TGCGCCAGCAGCCTTTCCATTGGACAGTTGAACACTGAAGCTTTCTTT.

The chain combines TRBV29-1 with TRBJ1-1; D unresolved. V lost 0 bases, J lost 2 bases, and 4 bases lay in between. Germline V CDR1 and CDR2: SQVTM, ANQGSEA. There are 12 residues in the CDR3. This chain's CDR3 is CSVEDGNTEAFF. The CDR3 DNA sequence: TGCAGCGTTGAAGATGGAAACACTGAAGCTTTCTTT.

The J gene is TRBJ1-5, the V gene TRBV30; D is unclear. Deletions cut 1 base from V and 5 bases from J, with 18 bases between. The CDR3 extends over 16 amino acids. Germline V gene lookup returns CDR1 GTSNPN and CDR2 SVGIG (reference sequence). The CDR3: CAWSGEGLWGYQPQHF. CDR3 bases: TGTGCCTGGAGTGGTGAAGGGCTTTGGGGATATCAGCCCCAGCATTTT.

This chain connects TRBV29-1 to TRBJ2-1, with a tentative D call TRBD2 (6 bases). Trimming took off 6 bases at V and 6 bases at J, with 15 bases between the two ends. The germline gives CDR1 SQVTM, CDR2 ANQGSEA. CDR3 length: 13 amino acids. The DNA of the CDR3 is TGCAGCGTAGAGGGACTGGATAGCAATGAGCAGTTCTTC. Protein: CSVEGLDSNEQFF.

J is TRBJ2-6 and V is TRBV29-1; D gene ambiguous. Germline V gene lookup returns CDR1 SQVTM and CDR2 ANQGSEA. The ends were cut back, 7 bases at V and 0 bases at J, with 4 bases in the middle. The CDR3 loop spans 12 amino acids. The CDR3 spells CSATSGANVLTF. The CDR3 nucleotides read TGCAGCGCAACCTCTGGGGCCAACGTCCTGACTTTC.

The V and J genes are TRBV29-1 and TRBJ2-3; 13 bases line up with TRBD2. Germline lookup yields CDR1 SQVTM and CDR2 ANQGSEA. The V segment lost 6 bases and the J segment 1 base; nucleotides outside the gene matches: 10. CDR3 size: 17 residues. Written as DNA, the CDR3 is TGCAGCGTCGCCGGGACTAGCGGGAAGGGGGGCACAGATACGCAGTATTTT. It specifies CSVAGTSGKGGTDTQYF.

The chain is built from TRBV5-1 and TRBJ2-2; D perhaps matches TRBD2 (5 bases). Trimming removed 1 base from V and 2 bases from J, with 9 bases in between. This CDR3 comprises 15 residues. CDR1 is SGHRS and CDR2 is YFSETQ in the germline V gene. CDR3 nucleotides: TGCGCCAGCAGCTTGTTTGCTAGCAACACCGGGGAGCTGTTTTTT. Its protein is CASSLFASNTGELFF.

V is TRBV5-1 and J is TRBJ2-7; 7 bases map to TRBD2. J was trimmed by 0 bases and V by 4 bases; bases with no gene match: 7. The CDR3 is 15 amino acids. CDR1 and CDR2 from the germline V gene are SGHRS and YFSETQ. The CDR3 coding sequence is TGCGCCAGCAGCGCCTCGGGACTACGCTCCTACGAGCAGTACTTC. It is translated as CASSASGLRSYEQYF. The full variable domain, rest sourced from reference TRBV5-1 and TRBJ2-7, is KAGVTQTPRYLIKTRGQQVTLSCSPISGHRSVSWYQQTPGQGLQFLFEYFSETQRNKGNFPGRFSGRQFSNSRSEMNVSTLELGDSALYLCASSASGLRSYEQYFGPGTRLTVT.

The V gene is TRBV2, the J gene TRBJ1-2; weak D call: TRBD1 (6 bases). Trimming cost V 8 bases and J 6 bases, with 10 bases left between them. This CDR3 is built from 11 residues. CDR1 SNHLY and CDR2 FYNNEI come from the germline V gene. CDR3 protein: CASSGVDGYTF. CDR3 sequence (DNA): TGTGCCAGCTCAGGGGTCGATGGCTACACCTTC.

The CDR3 sequence is CASSIFQATDTQYF. CDR3 in DNA: TGTGCCAGTAGTATCTTCCAGGCCACAGATACGCAGTATTTT. The rearrangement uses TRBV19 and TRBJ2-3; no definite D call. V lost 3 bases, J lost 2 bases, and 9 bases lay in between. Per germline, CDR1 LNHDA and CDR2 SQIVND (reference sequence). The CDR3 is 14 amino acids.

This clone appeared a few times. V is TRBV7-9 and J is TRBJ2-3; tentatively, D is TRBD1 or TRBD2 (5 bases each). CDR3 size: 15 residues. V lost 5 bases and J lost 0, with 12 bases in between. Germline V gene sequence: CDR1 SEHNR, CDR2 FQNEAQ (reference sequence). CDR3 nucleotide sequence: TGTGCCAGCAGCCGAGGGGCCTTTAGCACAGATACGCAGTATTTT. It specifies CASSRGAFSTDTQYF.